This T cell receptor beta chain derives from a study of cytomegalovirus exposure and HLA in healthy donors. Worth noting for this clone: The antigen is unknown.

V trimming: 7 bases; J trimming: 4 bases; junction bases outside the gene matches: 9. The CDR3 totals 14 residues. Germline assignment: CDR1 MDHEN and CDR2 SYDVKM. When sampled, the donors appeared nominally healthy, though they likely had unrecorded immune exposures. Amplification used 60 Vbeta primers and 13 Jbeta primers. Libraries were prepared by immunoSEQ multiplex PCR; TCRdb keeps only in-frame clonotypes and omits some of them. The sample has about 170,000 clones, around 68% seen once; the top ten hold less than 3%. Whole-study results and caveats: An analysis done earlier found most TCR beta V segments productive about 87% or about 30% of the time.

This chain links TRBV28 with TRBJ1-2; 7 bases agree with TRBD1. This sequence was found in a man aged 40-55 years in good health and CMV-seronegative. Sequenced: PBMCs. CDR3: CASTGGQGIYGYTF. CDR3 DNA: TGTGCCAGCACAGGGGGGCAGGGGATCTATGGCTACACCTTC.